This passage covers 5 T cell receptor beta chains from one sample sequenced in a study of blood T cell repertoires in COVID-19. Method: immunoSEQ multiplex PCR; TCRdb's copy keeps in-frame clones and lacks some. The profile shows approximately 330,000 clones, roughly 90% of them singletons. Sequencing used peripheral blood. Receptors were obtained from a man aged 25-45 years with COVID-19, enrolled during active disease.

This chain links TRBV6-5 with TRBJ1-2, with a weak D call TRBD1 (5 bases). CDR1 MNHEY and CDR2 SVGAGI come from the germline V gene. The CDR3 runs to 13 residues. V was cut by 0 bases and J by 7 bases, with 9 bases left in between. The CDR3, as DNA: TGTGCCAGCAGTTACTCGACGGGGGGTGGCTACACCTTC. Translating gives CASSYSTGGGYTF.

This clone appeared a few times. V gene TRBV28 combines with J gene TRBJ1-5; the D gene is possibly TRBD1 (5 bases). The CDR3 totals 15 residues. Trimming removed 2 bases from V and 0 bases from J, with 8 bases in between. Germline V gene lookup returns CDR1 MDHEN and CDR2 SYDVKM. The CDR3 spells CASSLPGYSNQPQHF. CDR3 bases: TGTGCCAGCAGTTTACCAGGGTATAGCAATCAGCCCCAGCATTTT. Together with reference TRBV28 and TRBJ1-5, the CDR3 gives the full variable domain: DVKVTQSSRYLVKRTGEKVFLECVQDMDHENMFWYRQDPGLGLRLIYFSYDVKMKEKGDIPEGYSVSREKKERFSLILESASTNQTSMYLCASSLPGYSNQPQHFGDGTRLSIL.

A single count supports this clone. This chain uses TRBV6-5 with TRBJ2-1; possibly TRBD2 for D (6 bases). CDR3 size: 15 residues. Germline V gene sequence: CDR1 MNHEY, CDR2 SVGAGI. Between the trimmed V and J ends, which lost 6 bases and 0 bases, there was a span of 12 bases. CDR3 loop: CASRLDGSSYNEQFF. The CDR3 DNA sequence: TGTGCCAGCAGACTAGACGGGAGCTCCTACAATGAGCAGTTCTTC.

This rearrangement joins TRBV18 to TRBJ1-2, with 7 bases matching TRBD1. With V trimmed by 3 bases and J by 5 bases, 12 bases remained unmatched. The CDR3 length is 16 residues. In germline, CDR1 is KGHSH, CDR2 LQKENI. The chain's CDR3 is CASSPSEGARTYGYTF. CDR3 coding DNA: TGTGCCAGCTCACCTTCCGAGGGGGCACGGACATATGGCTACACCTTC.

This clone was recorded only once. The CDR3 region has the DNA TGTGCCAGCAGTTTCGAGTTTACCGCAGGGGGCTACGAGCAGTACTTC. It codes for CASSFEFTAGGYEQYF. The genes are TRBV28 and TRBJ2-7; 7 bases agree with TRBD1. There are 16 residues in the CDR3. Germline V lookup: CDR1 MDHEN, CDR2 SYDVKM. The ends lost 3 bases at V and 3 bases at J; junction bases unmatched: 11.